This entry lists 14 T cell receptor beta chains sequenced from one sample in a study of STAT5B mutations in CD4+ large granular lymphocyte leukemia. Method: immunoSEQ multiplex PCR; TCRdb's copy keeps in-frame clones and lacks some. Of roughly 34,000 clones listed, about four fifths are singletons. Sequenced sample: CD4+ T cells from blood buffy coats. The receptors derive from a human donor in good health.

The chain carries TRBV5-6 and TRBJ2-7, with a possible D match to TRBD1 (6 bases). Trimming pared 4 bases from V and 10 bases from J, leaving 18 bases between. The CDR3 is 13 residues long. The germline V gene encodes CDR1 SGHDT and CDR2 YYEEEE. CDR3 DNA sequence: TGTGCCAGCAGCCCCGGACAGTCCTTAACTCAGTACTTC. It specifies CASSPGQSLTQYF.

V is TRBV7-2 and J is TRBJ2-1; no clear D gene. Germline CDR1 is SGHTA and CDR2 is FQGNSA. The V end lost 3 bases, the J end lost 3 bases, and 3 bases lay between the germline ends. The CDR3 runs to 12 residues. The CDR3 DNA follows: TGTGCCAGCAGCTTGGACTACAATGAGCAGTTCTTC. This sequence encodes CASSLDYNEQFF.

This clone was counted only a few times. The CDR3 DNA reads as TGTGCCAGCAGCTTGGATGGCCAAGAGACCCAGTACTTC. Its translation: CASSLDGQETQYF. The chain couples TRBV5-4 to TRBJ2-5; D gene unclear. V was shortened by 0 bases and J by 1 base, with 4 bases between the two germline ends. CDR3 length equals 13 residues. Germline V gene sequence: CDR1 SGHNT, CDR2 YYREEE (reference sequence).

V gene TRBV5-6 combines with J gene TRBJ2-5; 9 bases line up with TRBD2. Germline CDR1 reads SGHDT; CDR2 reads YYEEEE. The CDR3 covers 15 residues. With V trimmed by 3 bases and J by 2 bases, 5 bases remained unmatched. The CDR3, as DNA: TGTGCCAGCAGCTGGGGACTAGCTCCACAAGAGACCCAGTACTTC. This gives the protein CASSWGLAPQETQYF.

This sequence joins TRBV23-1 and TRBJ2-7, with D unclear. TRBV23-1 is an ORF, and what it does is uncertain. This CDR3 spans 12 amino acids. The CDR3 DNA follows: TGCGCGCCGACAACCTGCCCCTACGAGCAGTACTTC. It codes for CAPTTCPYEQYF.

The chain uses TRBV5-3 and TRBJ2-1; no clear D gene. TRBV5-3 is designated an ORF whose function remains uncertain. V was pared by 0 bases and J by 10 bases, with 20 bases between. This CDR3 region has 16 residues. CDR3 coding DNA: TGTGCCAGAAGCTTGGGGGCTCGGACCCACCGCAGCGAGCAGTTCTTC. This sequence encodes CARSLGARTHRSEQFF.

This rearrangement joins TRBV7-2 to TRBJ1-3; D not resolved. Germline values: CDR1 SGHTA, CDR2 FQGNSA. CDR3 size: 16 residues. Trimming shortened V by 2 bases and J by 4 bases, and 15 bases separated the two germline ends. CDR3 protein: CASSLNPPASGNTIYF. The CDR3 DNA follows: TGTGCCAGCAGCTTAAATCCCCCAGCGAGCGGAAACACCATATATTTT.

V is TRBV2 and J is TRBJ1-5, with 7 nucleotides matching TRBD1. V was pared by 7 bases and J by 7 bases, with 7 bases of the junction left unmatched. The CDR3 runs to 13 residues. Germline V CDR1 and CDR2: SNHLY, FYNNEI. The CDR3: CASTRDREQPQHF. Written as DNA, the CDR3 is TGTGCCAGCACACGGGACAGAGAACAGCCCCAGCATTTT.

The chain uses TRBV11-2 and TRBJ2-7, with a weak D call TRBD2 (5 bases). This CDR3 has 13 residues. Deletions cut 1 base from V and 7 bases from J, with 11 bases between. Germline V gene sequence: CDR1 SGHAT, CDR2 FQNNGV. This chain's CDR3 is CASSLVGSGEQYF. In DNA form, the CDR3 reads TGTGCCAGCAGCTTAGTTGGGAGTGGGGAGCAGTACTTC.

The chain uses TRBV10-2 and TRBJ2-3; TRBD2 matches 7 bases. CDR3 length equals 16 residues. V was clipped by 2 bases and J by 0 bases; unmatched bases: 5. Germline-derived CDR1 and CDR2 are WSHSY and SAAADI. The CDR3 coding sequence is TGCGCCAGCAGTGAGCCTAGCGGCTCTAGCACAGATACGCAGTATTTT. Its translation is CASSEPSGSSTDTQYF.

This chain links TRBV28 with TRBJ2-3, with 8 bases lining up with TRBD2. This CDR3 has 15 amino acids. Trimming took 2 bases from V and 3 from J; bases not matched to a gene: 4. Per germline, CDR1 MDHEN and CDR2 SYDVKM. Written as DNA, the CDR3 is TGTGCCAGCAGTTTAAGGGCGGGAGGAACAGATACGCAGTATTTT. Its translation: CASSLRAGGTDTQYF. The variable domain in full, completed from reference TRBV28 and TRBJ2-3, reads DVKVTQSSRYLVKRTGEKVFLECVQDMDHENMFWYRQDPGLGLRLIYFSYDVKMKEKGDIPEGYSVSREKKERFSLILESASTNQTSMYLCASSLRAGGTDTQYFGPGTRLTVL.

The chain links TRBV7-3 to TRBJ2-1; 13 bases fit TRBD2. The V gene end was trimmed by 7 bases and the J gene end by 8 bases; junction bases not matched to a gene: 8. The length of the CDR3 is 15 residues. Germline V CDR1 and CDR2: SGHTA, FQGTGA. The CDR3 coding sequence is TGTGCCAGCACCCCCGGGACTAGCGGGATCGATGAGCAGTTCTTC. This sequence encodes CASTPGTSGIDEQFF.

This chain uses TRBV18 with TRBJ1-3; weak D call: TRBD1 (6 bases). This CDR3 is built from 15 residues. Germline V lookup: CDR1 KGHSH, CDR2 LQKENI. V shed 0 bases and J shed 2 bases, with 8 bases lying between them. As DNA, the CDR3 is TGTGCCAGCTCACCACCGGGACAAACTGGAAACACCATATATTTT. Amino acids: CASSPPGQTGNTIYF.

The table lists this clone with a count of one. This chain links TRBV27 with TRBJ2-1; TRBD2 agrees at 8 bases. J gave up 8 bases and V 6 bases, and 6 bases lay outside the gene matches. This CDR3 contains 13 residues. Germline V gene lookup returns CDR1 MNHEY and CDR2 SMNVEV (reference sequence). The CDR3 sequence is CASSPTSEDEQFF. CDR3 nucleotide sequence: TGTGCCAGCAGCCCGACTAGCGAGGATGAGCAGTTCTTC.